This T cell receptor (beta chain) was captured in a study of blood T cell repertoires in COVID-19 (TCRdb year 2020). Study-wide context: Collaborator samples came from the United States, Italy and Spain and covered acute and convalescent phases of COVID-19. The material from the prospective study consisted of cDNA or gDNA derived from T cells, B-cell-depleted T cells, or PBMCs. The dataset comprised deeply sampled blood TCRbeta repertoires from subjects exposed to, actively infected with, or recovered from COVID-19. The repertoires were released in a freely available public database intended as a resource for research on the immune response to SARS-CoV-2. Samples were obtained from the ongoing ImmuneRACE study (first 160 participants) and from over 1,000 subjects provided by 6 global collaborators. The sample metadata nearly always contained a de-identified subject ID, COVID-19 status, age in years and sex. HLA class I and class II types, where available, came from metadata supplied by the sample provider rather than from assay-based typing.

General conclusions and limits of the study: Clinical and demographic metadata were provided uncurated, with the amount varying by source and participant.

From the cysteine up to the phenylalanine, the CDR3 has a length of 14 residues. The CDR3 DNA has 42 bases and is translated from base 1. Trimming removed 4 bases from V and 6 bases from J; the gene matches leave 8 bases unexplained. Reading the germline V gene (reference sequence) gives CDR1 SGHNT and CDR2 YYREEE. Each collaborating institution followed its own protocols to collect whole blood in K2EDTA tubes. For TCRbeta analysis, collaborator samples were shipped as frozen whole blood, as isolated PBMCs, or as DNA extracted from either sample type. TCRbeta CDR3 regions were amplified from genomic DNA by means of the immunoSEQ Assay, a bias-controlled multiplex PCR. The original pipeline was this. The number of nucleated cells in each sample was estimated by amplification of reference gene primers within the assay. Sequence reads were collapsed and filtered to measure the absolute abundance of every unique TCRbeta CDR3 rearrangement. For each sample, productive Simpson clonality was calculated as the square root of Simpson's diversity index over productive rearrangements. TCRdb mirrors the immuneACCESS table, restricted to in-frame sequences. Some clones are absent from its copies; in checked studies, under half trace to an unresolved V gene, and the reason for the others is unknown. V, J and clone size were drawn from that table, and D and trimming were deduced from the DNA. A total of more than 100,000 clones appear in this sample, around nine tenths of them only once. The leading ten clones occupy 3.1% of the sample.

In the case of this clone: The clone's antigen remains unknown. Base qualities are not at hand, and no much larger clone is one base apart.

The specimen was peripheral blood. The V gene is TRBV5-4 and the J gene is TRBJ2-7, and TRBD1 matches 9 of the central bases. The receptor was derived from a man over 45 in a cohort sampled during active COVID-19. Here is the DNA: TGTGCCAGCAGCCCCACCGGGACAGGGATCGAGCAGTACTTC. It is translated as CASSPTGTGIEQYF.